This TCR beta chain was documented in a study of blood T cell repertoires in COVID-19. This clone is a singleton in its sample. V was pared by 3 bases and J by 4 bases, with 15 bases between. The CDR3 is 15 residues long. Germline assignment: CDR1 SGHTA and CDR2 FQGNSA. In the original processing: Amplification from reference gene primers served as the basis for estimated nucleated cell counts. Produced via immunoSEQ multiplex PCR; TCRdb's table is partial and in-frame only. V and J calls and clone size come straight from that table; D and trimming were deduced from the DNA. Among 200,000 to 250,000 clones listed, around 87% were seen once.

The chain carries TRBV7-2 and TRBJ1-1; TRBD1 is a possible D gene (6 bases). Material for sequencing was peripheral blood. The origin of this receptor is a woman in her sixties or seventies with active or convalescent COVID-19. The CDR3 DNA follows: TGTGCCAGCAGCTTTCGACAGGCGGCGGGCACTGAAGCTTTCTTT. This sequence encodes CASSFRQAAGTEAFF.